These T cell receptor beta chains were read from a single sample in a study of esophageal squamous cell carcinoma under preoperative chemotherapy. TCRdb reprocessed the PCR reads with MiXCR, giving one entry per CDR3 protein. This repertoire shows several thousand distinct CDR3 sequences, less than 40% found once; its top ten account for 11% to 15%. The sample was gathered from a patient given preoperative chemotherapy. These receptors all stem from a human donor with esophageal squamous cell carcinoma. The donor label of this sample is uncertain. The CDR3 runs from the conserved cysteine through the conserved F or W. A D gene is named only where the DNA matches it firmly. Part of the rows lack a size; the others show once, few, many or a class for expanded clones.

medium-sized	TRBV10-1	TRBJ2-1	15	TRBD2	TGCGCCAGCAGTGAGCCGAGCGGGAGCGTCAATGAGCAGTTCTTC	CASSEPSGSVNEQFF
NA	TRBV7-8	TRBJ2-1	17	NA	TGTGGCGGCAGCTTCCCCCGCTCCGGGAGTGGCTACAATGAGCAGTTCTTC	CGGSFPRSGSGYNEQFF
many	TRBV28	TRBJ2-1	16	NA	TGTGCCAGCAGTTCCGTCTCGGGATTGCCCGACAATGAGCAGTTCTTC	CASSSVSGLPDNEQFF
NA	TRBV12-3/TRBV12-4	TRBJ1-2	13	NA	TGTGCCAGGAGTTTCAGGGGCGGCTATGGGTACACCTTC	CARSFRGGYGYTF
many	TRBV5-1	TRBJ2-1	14	NA	TGCGCCAGCAGCCCCATCACGAATTACAATGAGCAGTTCTTC	CASSPITNYNEQFF
medium-sized	TRBV7-2	TRBJ2-7	14	NA	TGTGCCAGCAGCTTAAGCTCAGGGGTTTACGAGCAGTACTTC	CASSLSSGVYEQYF
many	TRBV6-1	TRBJ2-2	16	TRBD1	TGTGCCAGCAGTCTTCGGACAGGGACGAACACCGGGGAGCTGTTTTTT	CASSLRTGTNTGELFF
many	TRBV7-7	TRBJ2-7	13	TRBD2	TGTGCTAGCAGGGAAGCGGGAGGAAATGAGCAGTACTTC	CASREAGGNEQYF
many	TRBV7-6	TRBJ2-2	15	TRBD1	TGTGCCAGCAGGGAACAGGGGAAGAACACCGGGGAGCTGTTTTTT	CASREQGKNTGELFF
many	TRBV11-3	TRBJ2-3	13	NA	TGTGCCAGCAGCTTATCTGGCACAGATACGCAGTATTTT	CASSLSGTDTQYF
NA	TRBV6-8	TRBJ2-1	14	TRBD2	TGTGCCAGCAGCTGGGCTAGCGGTCGGGGGAGCCAGTTCTGG	CASSWASGRGSQFW
many	TRBV7-8	TRBJ2-7	15	NA	TGTGCCAGCAGCTTAGGGCAGGGCGCATTCTACGAGCAGTACTTC	CASSLGQGAFYEQYF
medium-sized	TRBV7-3	TRBJ2-3	17	TRBD2	TGTGCCAGCAGGACGGGACTAGCGGGAGCTTGGGGAGATACGCAGTATTTT	CASRTGLAGAWGDTQYF
NA	TRBV12-3/TRBV12-4	TRBJ2-7	15	NA	TGTGCCAACACCCGAGGTCGCCAGGATTACAGTGAGCAGTACTTC	CANTRGRQDYSEQYF
NA	TRBV6-5	TRBJ2-1	15	NA	TGTGGCAGCAGTTTAGTCGCAGGGGGGGTCTACGCGGAGTACTTC	CGSSLVAGGVYAEYF
few	TRBV7-8	TRBJ1-1	18	TRBD1	TGTGCCAGCAGCCGAGGGGGAGGGACAGGCACCGGGAGGACTGAAGCTTTCTTT	CASSRGGGTGTGRTEAFF
medium-sized	TRBV12-3/TRBV12-4	TRBJ2-7	13	NA	TGTGCCAGCAGTTTAGTACAGGGATACGAGCAGTACTTC	CASSLVQGYEQYF
few	TRBV6-1	TRBJ1-3	14	NA	TGTGCCAGCAGTGAAGCAACAGCTGGAAACACCATATATTTT	CASSEATAGNTIYF
many	TRBV7-2	TRBJ2-7	14	TRBD2	TGTGCCAGCAGCTTAGGGCGGGAGAGGAACGAGCAGTACTTC	CASSLGRERNEQYF
NA	TRBV7-8	TRBJ2-5	15	TRBD2	TGTGCCAGCAGCTGTACTAGCGGGCTCCAAGGGACCCAGTACTTC	CASSCTSGLQGTQYF
NA	TRBV7-2	TRBJ2-3	15	NA	TGTGCCAGCAGTCCAAGAGGGGACTTTAGGCTTAGGCAGTATTTT	CASSPRGDFRLRQYF
NA	TRBV7-2	TRBJ2-3	15	TRBD2	TGTGCCAGCAGCTTAGGAGCGGGACCCACAGATACGCAGTATTTT	CASSLGAGPTDTQYF
many	TRBV6-2/TRBV6-3	TRBJ2-7	12	NA	TGTGCCAGCAGTCTCCAGGGACGCGAGCAGTACTTC	CASSLQGREQYF
few	TRBV7-8	TRBJ2-1	15	TRBD1	TGTGCCAGCAGCTTAGATCGGGGACAGGGCGAGACCCAGTTCTTC	CASSLDRGQGETQFF